The T cell receptor (beta chain) under discussion was sequenced for a study of cytomegalovirus exposure and HLA in healthy donors. Study background: Counted in an early data release were tens of millions of unique TCRs from HLA-typed donors.

In regard to this clone: The antigen remains unidentified.

Overall study results and limits: Clonal expansion, a later analysis showed, was greater in HLA-associated TCR beta chains than in equally common others. Specific recognition of CMV antigens was confirmed in vitro for a few chains (all CMV-associated).

The PCR contained 60 Vbeta and 13 Jbeta primers. Some clones are missing from TCRdb's copy, which holds only in-frame ones; the method was immunoSEQ multiplex PCR. The top ten clones hold roughly 4% of a sample with nearly 300,000 clones, 86% of them seen once. Germline CDR1 reads LNHDA; CDR2 reads SQIVND (reference sequence). The CDR3 extends over 12 amino acids. The V end lost 1 base, the J end lost 6 bases, and 6 bases lay between the germline ends. This chain connects TRBV19 to TRBJ1-2, with D tentatively TRBD1 (5 bases). The sequence was obtained from a man between 35 and 55 years old in good health and CMV-seropositive. The specimen sequenced was PBMCs. Here the CDR3 DNA reads TGTGCCAGTAGTATAGCGGGGGATGGCTACACCTTC. Protein sequence: CASSIAGDGYTF.